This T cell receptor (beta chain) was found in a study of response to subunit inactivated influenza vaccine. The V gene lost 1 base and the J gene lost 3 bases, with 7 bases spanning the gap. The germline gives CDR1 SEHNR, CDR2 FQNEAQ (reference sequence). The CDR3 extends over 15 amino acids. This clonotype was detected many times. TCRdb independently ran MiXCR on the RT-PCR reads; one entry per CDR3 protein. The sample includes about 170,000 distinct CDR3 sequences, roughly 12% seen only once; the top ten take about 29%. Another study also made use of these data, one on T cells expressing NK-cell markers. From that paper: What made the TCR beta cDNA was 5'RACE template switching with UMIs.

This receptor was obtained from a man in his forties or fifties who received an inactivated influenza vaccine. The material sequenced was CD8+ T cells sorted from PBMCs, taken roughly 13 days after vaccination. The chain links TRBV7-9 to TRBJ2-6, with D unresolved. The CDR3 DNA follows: TGTGCCAGCAGCTTAGTGACACTTGGGGCCAACGTCCTGACTTTC. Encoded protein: CASSLVTLGANVLTF.